This T cell receptor (beta chain) was recovered during a study of blood T cell repertoires in COVID-19. As for the study in general: Donors in the United States, Italy and Spain gave samples during acute or convalescent COVID-19.

Only in-frame clones appear in the TCRdb table, and some are missing; sequencing was by immunoSEQ multiplex PCR. Counted here are roughly 280,000 clones, roughly 88% occurring once; the ten biggest clones make up more than 9.5%. There are 15 residues in the CDR3. Germline V gene lookup returns CDR1 SGHAT and CDR2 FQDESV (reference sequence). With V trimmed by 6 bases and J by 2 bases, 3 bases remained unmatched. The source material was peripheral blood. The sequence derives from a woman aged 70-85 years with acute or convalescent COVID-19. This rearrangement joins TRBV11-1 to TRBJ2-1; 11 bases are a match to TRBD2. As DNA, the CDR3 is TGTGCCAGCAGGACTAGCGGGGTGGCCTACAATGAGCAGTTCTTC. Its translation is CASRTSGVAYNEQFF.